This passage covers 14 T cell receptor beta chains from one sample sequenced in a study of T cell responses to AZD1222 COVID-19 vaccine. Produced via immunoSEQ multiplex PCR; TCRdb's table is partial and in-frame only. Of more than 140,000 clones in the sample, approximately 88% were seen once. Material: peripheral blood, obtained on day 0 of AZD1222 vaccination. The receptors originated from an adult in good health.

The V gene is TRBV7-9, the J gene TRBJ1-2, with D possibly TRBD1 on 5 matching bases. Germline V gene data show CDR1 as SEHNR and CDR2 as FQNEAQ (reference sequence). Trimming cost V 1 base and J 12 bases, with 18 bases left between them. This CDR3 comprises 14 residues. For the CDR3, the DNA is TGTGCCAGCAGCTTAGTATCGGGGGGGAAAGAAAACACCTTC. Translated: CASSLVSGGKENTF.

This chain links TRBV19 with TRBJ2-7; no firm D call. V dropped 6 bases and J dropped 4 bases, with 19 bases sitting between them. This CDR3 is 15 amino acids long. Germline V lookup: CDR1 LNHDA, CDR2 SQIVND (reference sequence). CDR3 sequence reads: CASSPGGRPQYEQYF. DNA for the CDR3: TGTGCCAGTAGCCCCGGCGGACGGCCCCAATACGAGCAGTACTTC.

Only one count was recorded for this clone. The V call is TRBV28, the J call TRBJ1-1, with D unclear. Germline CDR1 reads MDHEN; CDR2 reads SYDVKM. The CDR3 is 12 amino acids. Trimming cost V 4 bases and J 8 bases, with 11 bases left between them. Written as DNA, the CDR3 is TGTGCCAGCAGTTCATGGGCGCAGGAAGCTTTCTTT. The encoded protein is CASSSWAQEAFF.

The chain combines TRBV5-1 with TRBJ2-2, with 8 bases aligning to TRBD1. After removal of 2 bases from V and 3 bases from J, the junction contained 6 bases not matched to a gene. CDR3 length: 16 amino acids. Germline assignment: CDR1 SGHRS and CDR2 YFSETQ. The CDR3: CASSFSRGRDTGELFF. DNA for the CDR3: TGCGCCAGCAGCTTTTCCAGGGGGCGCGACACCGGGGAGCTGTTTTTT.

This chain joins TRBV27 and TRBJ2-1; D remains unclear. There are 13 residues in the CDR3. The germline V and J ends were trimmed by 11 bases and 5 bases, with 16 bases remaining between them. CDR1 and CDR2 from the germline V gene are MNHEY and SMNVEV (reference sequence). In DNA, the CDR3 is TGTGCCCCCTGGGTGCCTGCGAACAATGAGCAGTTCTTC. It encodes CAPWVPANNEQFF.

The chain combines TRBV28 with TRBJ1-1, with no clear D. The CDR3 runs to 12 residues. Trimming stripped 3 bases from V and 3 bases from J, with 5 bases between. Germline CDR1 and CDR2: MDHEN and SYDVKM. This CDR3 is CASSLIYTEAFF. The CDR3 nucleotides are TGTGCCAGCAGTTTGATATACACTGAAGCTTTCTTT.

The genes are TRBV6-2 or TRBV6-3 and TRBJ1-3; D is possibly TRBD1 (5 bases). This CDR3 region has 18 residues. Germline V gives CDR1 MNHEY, CDR2 SVGEGT. The V gene lost 3 bases and the J gene lost 0 bases, with 18 bases spanning the gap. CDR3 loop: CASSYEGTDAFSGNTIYF. CDR3 coding DNA: TGTGCCAGCAGTTATGAAGGGACGGACGCTTTCTCTGGAAACACCATATATTTT.

The chain carries TRBV29-1 and TRBJ2-5; tentatively, D is TRBD1 (5 bases). V lost 4 bases and J 4 bases, leaving 16 bases between the germline ends. The CDR3 runs 14 residues. Germline CDR1 and CDR2: SQVTM and ANQGSEA. The CDR3 sequence: CSVGGDLGRETQYF. In DNA form, the CDR3 reads TGCAGCGTTGGCGGCGATTTGGGGCGAGAGACCCAGTACTTC.

This chain connects TRBV27 to TRBJ1-1; D is possibly TRBD1 (6 bases). The CDR3 spans 16 residues. Per the germline V gene, CDR1 is MNHEY and CDR2 is SMNVEV (reference sequence). Trimming stripped 0 bases from V and 1 base from J, with 12 bases between. Here the CDR3 reads CASSLSGGRRNTEAFF. CDR3 nucleotide sequence: TGTGCCAGCAGTTTATCGGGGGGGCGACGGAACACTGAAGCTTTCTTT.

The chain uses TRBV4-2 and TRBJ2-7, with 7 bases identical to TRBD2. The germline V gene encodes CDR1 LGHNA and CDR2 YNFKEQ. The CDR3 spans 15 residues. V was clipped by 0 bases and J by 2 bases; unmatched bases: 4. CDR3 sequence (DNA): TGTGCCAGCAGCCAAGATGGCGGGAGCGCCTACGAGCAGTACTTC. Its protein is CASSQDGGSAYEQYF.

This clone was counted only a few times. The chain recombines TRBV2 with TRBJ1-6, with 11 bases that match TRBD1. This CDR3 is built from 15 residues. V was pared by 6 bases and J by 7 bases, with 5 bases of the junction left unmatched. Germline lookup yields CDR1 SNHLY and CDR2 FYNNEI. The CDR3 DNA reads as TGTGCCAGCAGGACGGGACAGGGGGAAAATTCACCCCTCCACTTT. Its translation: CASRTGQGENSPLHF.

The chain links TRBV28 to TRBJ2-2; 13 bases are a match to TRBD2. The CDR3 runs to 17 residues. Germline assignment: CDR1 MDHEN and CDR2 SYDVKM. After removal of 6 bases from V and 0 bases from J, the junction contained 4 bases not matched to a gene. As DNA, the CDR3 is TGTGCCAGCAGATGGGGACTAGCGGGAACGAACACCGGGGAGCTGTTTTTT. Amino acid sequence: CASRWGLAGTNTGELFF.

This sequence joins TRBV5-4 and TRBJ1-2; D possibly corresponds to TRBD1 (5 bases). The V end was cut by 3 bases, the J end by 2 bases, with 17 bases between. Germline values: CDR1 SGHNT, CDR2 YYREEE (reference sequence). CDR3 size: 16 residues. The CDR3 DNA follows: TGTGCCAGCAGCTCGGAGCCCCCGGGACGCAACTATGGCTACACCTTC. Residues: CASSSEPPGRNYGYTF.

The rearrangement links TRBV6-5 to TRBJ2-5; tentative D call: TRBD2 (6 bases). The germline CDR1 and CDR2 sequences are MNHEY and SVGAGI. This CDR3 region has 15 residues. V lost 1 base and J 5 bases, leaving 14 bases between the germline ends. CDR3 amino acids: CASSYYGGLGETQYF. CDR3 nucleotide sequence: TGTGCCAGCAGTTACTACGGGGGACTGGGGGAGACCCAGTACTTC.